Below are 23 T cell receptor beta chains sequenced from a single sample in a study of glioma-infiltrating T cells after dendritic cell vaccination. TCRdb's copy holds only in-frame clones and misses some; the assay was immunoSEQ multiplex PCR. This sample carries 90,000 or so clones, approximately 75% of them seen once, and the ten largest clones take roughly 2.1%. Time point meaning: after dendritic cell vaccination, including at tumor progression/relapse. Sequencing was performed on blood, taken after dendritic cell vaccination. These receptors were taken from a human donor with glioblastoma.

The chain uses TRBV5-1 and TRBJ2-1; weak D call: TRBD1 (5 bases). CDR1 SGHRS and CDR2 YFSETQ come from the germline V gene. V was trimmed by 4 bases and J by 10 bases, leaving 15 bases between them. The length of the CDR3 is 13 residues. The CDR3 sequence: CASSHLPQGEQFF. DNA of the CDR3: TGCGCCAGCAGCCACCTTCCGCAGGGCGAGCAGTTCTTC.

The V and J genes are TRBV5-6 and TRBJ1-4, with a possible D match to TRBD1 (6 bases). V gave up 4 bases and J gave up 3 bases, with 10 bases separating them. The CDR3 is made up of 14 amino acids. The germline V gene has CDR1 SGHDT and CDR2 YYEEEE. CDR3 DNA: TGTGCCAGCAGCCAGGGGTCCCCTAATGAAAAACTGTTTTTT. Translation: CASSQGSPNEKLFF.

The chain recombines TRBV5-1 with TRBJ1-1; TRBD1 matches 8 bases. Germline CDR1 and CDR2: SGHRS and YFSETQ. This CDR3 spans 15 amino acids. Trimming cost V 4 bases and J 4 bases; bases outside gene matches: 9. The CDR3 is CASSLQTGAGTEAFF. The DNA for the CDR3 is TGCGCCAGCAGCCTTCAGACAGGGGCGGGCACTGAAGCTTTCTTT. The full variable domain, its missing parts supplied by reference TRBV5-1 and TRBJ1-1, is KAGVTQTPRYLIKTRGQQVTLSCSPISGHRSVSWYQQTPGQGLQFLFEYFSETQRNKGNFPGRFSGRQFSNSRSEMNVSTLELGDSALYLCASSLQTGAGTEAFFGQGTRLTVV.

This clone was seen a handful of times. CDR3 in DNA: TGTGCCAGTAGTATAGTTGCAGGGAATCAGCCCCAGCATTTT. This encodes CASSIVAGNQPQHF. The J gene is TRBJ1-5, the V gene TRBV19; tentative D call: TRBD1 (5 bases). CDR1 is LNHDA, CDR2 SQIVND, per germline (reference sequence). The CDR3 is made up of 14 amino acids. Deletions cut 1 base from V and 4 bases from J, with 8 bases between.

The chain joins TRBV4-1 to TRBJ2-5; 11 bases are a match to TRBD1. Germline CDR1 and CDR2: MGHRA and YSYEKL. Trimming cost V 2 bases and J 2 bases; bases outside gene matches: 10. The CDR3 spans 18 residues. DNA for the CDR3: TGCGCCAGCAGCCAATTCGAGCGGGGACAGGGGGTTCAAGAGACCCAGTACTTC. Translated: CASSQFERGQGVQETQYF.

This chain joins TRBV4-1 and TRBJ2-1, with D perhaps matching TRBD2 (6 bases). Germline V gene sequence: CDR1 MGHRA, CDR2 YSYEKL. The CDR3 runs 15 residues. The V gene lost 4 bases and the J gene lost 5 bases, with 15 bases spanning the gap. DNA for the CDR3: TGCGCCAGCAGCCGAAATGGAGCGGGCGACAATGAGCAGTTCTTC. Residues: CASSRNGAGDNEQFF.

This clone has only one observation. The J gene is TRBJ1-6, the V gene TRBV11-2; TRBD1 agrees at 7 bases. With V trimmed by 8 bases and J by 11 bases, 15 bases remained unmatched. The CDR3 runs 15 residues. Looked up from germline, CDR1 is SGHAT and CDR2 is FQNNGV. Here the CDR3 reads CASGTLDRRYTPLHF. DNA of the CDR3: TGTGCCAGCGGAACCTTGGACAGGAGGTACACACCCCTCCACTTT.

Only one count was recorded for this clone. The chain uses TRBV30 and TRBJ1-2, with 9 bases fitting TRBD1. The CDR3 length is 15 residues. Germline CDR1 is GTSNPN and CDR2 is SVGIG (reference sequence). Trimming cost V 0 bases and J 4 bases; bases outside gene matches: 6. The CDR3 loop is CAWSVDRGHFYGYTF. CDR3 DNA: TGTGCCTGGAGTGTGGACAGGGGACATTTCTATGGCTACACCTTC.

The V gene is TRBV27, the J gene TRBJ2-3, with D unclear. The germline CDR1 and CDR2 sequences are MNHEY and SMNVEV (reference sequence). CDR3 length: 15 amino acids. Trimming cost V 6 bases and J 1 base, with 14 bases left between them. The CDR3 protein is CASRPLLPRTDTQYF. In DNA, the CDR3 is TGTGCCAGCAGGCCCTTACTACCCCGCACAGATACGCAGTATTTT.

The chain employs TRBV9 and TRBJ2-1, with TRBD2 matching over 9 bases. Trimming removed 3 bases from V and 7 bases from J; junction bases left unmatched: 8. Germline CDR1 SGDLS, CDR2 YYNGEE. CDR3 length: 15 residues. CDR3 residues: CASSAQRGDANEQFF. CDR3 coding DNA: TGTGCCAGCAGCGCACAGCGGGGGGACGCGAATGAGCAGTTCTTC.

The chain has TRBV4-1 and TRBJ2-1; 11 bases match TRBD1. The junction had 3 bases not matched to a gene; V was cut back by 1 base and J by 7 bases. The CDR3 is 15 residues long. Per the germline V gene, CDR1 is MGHRA and CDR2 is YSYEKL. This CDR3 reads CASSQADRGHNEQFF. CDR3 in DNA: TGCGCCAGCAGCCAAGCGGACAGGGGGCATAATGAGCAGTTCTTC.

This sequence joins TRBV7-9 and TRBJ1-5, with 7 bases fitting TRBD1. The CDR3 contains 16 residues. V lost 1 base, J lost 2 bases, and 5 bases stayed unmatched. Germline V gives CDR1 SEHNR, CDR2 FQNEAQ (reference sequence). The CDR3 spells CASSLGDRVGNQPQHF. CDR3 coding DNA: TGTGCCAGCAGCTTAGGCGACAGGGTAGGCAATCAGCCCCAGCATTTT.

This clone was found a few times. The chain joins TRBV27 to TRBJ2-1, with 11 bases identical to TRBD2. Germline assignment: CDR1 MNHEY and CDR2 SMNVEV (reference sequence). J gave up 9 bases and V 2 bases, and 6 bases lay outside the gene matches. The CDR3 contains 15 residues. CDR3 sequence: CASSLVAGGPGEQFF. The CDR3 DNA follows: TGTGCCAGCAGTTTAGTAGCGGGAGGGCCGGGTGAGCAGTTCTTC.

The rearrangement links TRBV2 to TRBJ2-1, with 8 bases fitting TRBD1. The CDR3 length is 16 residues. Germline trimming cut 4 bases from V and 7 bases from J; bases unmatched to any gene: 12. Germline assignment: CDR1 SNHLY and CDR2 FYNNEI. CDR3 in DNA: TGTGCCAGCAGTGGACAGGGGCCGAGATCGCGGAATGAGCAGTTCTTC. Protein product: CASSGQGPRSRNEQFF.

This sequence joins TRBV7-7 and TRBJ2-5; 9 nucleotides match TRBD2. Germline trimming cut 1 base from V and 1 base from J; bases unmatched to any gene: 4. This CDR3 is built from 16 residues. The germline V gene encodes CDR1 SSHAT and CDR2 FNYEAQ (reference sequence). The CDR3, as DNA: TGTGCCAGCAGCTTAGGGGGACTAGCAACCCAAGAGACCCAGTACTTC. Translated, it gives CASSLGGLATQETQYF.

The chain is built from TRBV5-1 and TRBJ1-1, with no clear D. There are 13 residues in the CDR3. V was cut by 1 base and J by 7 bases, with 11 bases left in between. CDR1 and CDR2 (germline): SGHRS, YFSETQ. In DNA form, the CDR3 reads TGCGCCAGCAGCTTGTCGTCCGGTTTTGAAGCTTTCTTT. Translating it yields CASSLSSGFEAFF.

V usage is TRBV6-5 and J usage is TRBJ2-2; D remains ambiguous. This CDR3 spans 13 amino acids. The V gene lost 6 bases and the J gene lost 7 bases, with 12 bases spanning the gap. The germline CDR1 and CDR2 sequences are MNHEY and SVGAGI. CDR3 in DNA: TGTGCCAGCAGGACTTCGAGTGTCGGGGAGCTGTTTTTT. Translated, it gives CASRTSSVGELFF.

This chain links TRBV2 with TRBJ1-2; no clear D gene. V dropped 7 bases and J dropped 4 bases, with 10 bases sitting between them. CDR3 size: 12 residues. The germline CDR1 and CDR2 sequences are SNHLY and FYNNEI. The DNA for the CDR3 is TGTGCCAGCAACATCAACAGCTATGGCTACACCTTC. Its protein is CASNINSYGYTF.

Turning to this clone: This sample includes further DNA sequences coding for the same CDR3. V and J are TRBV5-1 and TRBJ2-5, with 7 positions matching TRBD1. Germline CDR1 reads SGHRS; CDR2 reads YFSETQ. V trimming: 2 bases; J trimming: 2 bases; junction bases outside the gene matches: 9. CDR3 length: 16 residues. The DNA of the CDR3 is TGCGCCAGCAGCTTCTCTCTGATGGACAGGCAAGAGACCCAGTACTTC. This gives the protein CASSFSLMDRQETQYF.

This clone was seen a handful of times. At the DNA level, this CDR3 is encoded by other sequences in the same sample as well. The V and J genes are TRBV5-1 and TRBJ2-4; 9 bases agree with TRBD1. Unmatched junction bases numbered 0, after V lost 0 bases and J lost 5 bases. Germline V CDR1 and CDR2: SGHRS, YFSETQ. The CDR3 length is 14 residues. CDR3 nucleotide sequence: TGCGCCAGCAGCTTGGGGACAGGGGAAAACATTCAGTACTTC. This encodes CASSLGTGENIQYF. Combining the CDR3 with reference TRBV5-1 and TRBJ2-4 gives the whole variable domain KAGVTQTPRYLIKTRGQQVTLSCSPISGHRSVSWYQQTPGQGLQFLFEYFSETQRNKGNFPGRFSGRQFSNSRSEMNVSTLELGDSALYLCASSLGTGENIQYFGAGTRLSVL.

This clone was counted at least ten times. V is TRBV6-6 and J is TRBJ2-1, with 11 bases fitting TRBD2. J lost 7 bases, V lost 8 bases, and 10 bases had no gene match. The CDR3 spans 15 residues. CDR1 and CDR2 (germline): MNHNY, SVGAGI (reference sequence). CDR3 protein: CASQPGGTSGNEQFF. The CDR3 DNA follows: TGTGCCAGCCAACCGGGGGGGACTAGCGGAAATGAGCAGTTCTTC.

The V and J genes are TRBV2 and TRBJ2-7; 9 bases align to TRBD1. The CDR3 is 14 residues long. CDR1 is SNHLY and CDR2 is FYNNEI in the germline V gene. V shed 7 bases, J shed 3 bases, and the junction held 7 bases outside the gene matches. Written as DNA, the CDR3 is TGTGCCAGCACTCCCGGGACAGGGAACTACGAGCAGTACTTC. Protein product: CASTPGTGNYEQYF.

This chain joins TRBV6-6 and TRBJ2-1; the D gene is possibly TRBD2 (5 bases). Germline lookup yields CDR1 MNHNY and CDR2 SVGAGI (reference sequence). The CDR3 sequence is 16 residues long. V was clipped by 4 bases and J by 0 bases, with 13 bases between them. The CDR3 here is CASSSTDSPSYNEQFF. The CDR3 nucleotides are TGTGCCAGCAGTTCCACGGACTCACCCTCCTACAATGAGCAGTTCTTC.